This entry features one T cell receptor beta chain sequence. Its specificity is not known. The V gene's germline CDR1 is LNHDA and CDR2 SQIVND (reference sequence). Trimming cost V 3 bases and J 3 bases, with 18 bases left between them. The CDR3 is made up of 18 amino acids. This sample is drawn from a study of OX40 agonist ivuxolimab in advanced cancers. Study at large: One hepatocellular carcinoma and a couple of cutaneous melanoma patients partially responded. Findings and caveats of the study: Compared with others, partial responders at 0.1-3.0 mg/kg displayed clonal expansion among the lowest.

Clones were read by immunoSEQ multiplex PCR, and TCRdb kept only the in-frame ones, dropping some. The table lists about 54,000 clones, around 90% of them singletons. This specimen was CD4+ or CD8+ T cells sorted from blood, taken in a trial of the OX40 agonist ivuxolimab. V and J are TRBV19 and TRBJ2-6; TRBD1 is a possible D gene (6 bases). The origin of this receptor is an adult with an advanced solid tumor such as melanoma, head and neck, liver or kidney cancer. CDR3 loop: CASSIMPQTGFGANVLTF. In nucleotides, the CDR3 is TGTGCCAGTAGTATTATGCCCCAGACAGGCTTTGGGGCCAACGTCCTGACTTTC.